This T cell receptor beta chain was captured by sequencing in a study of blood T cells in healthy people across ages. The overall study: About one barcoded TCR beta cDNA was captured per two T cells. Whole-study findings and limits: From one million sequenced T cells, diversity estimates were lower bounds.

As regards this clonotype: Its target is not known.

Alongside a J-beta primer mix, a sample-barcoded 5' primer served in a second PCR lasting roughly 7 to 11 cycles. Each CDR3 protein gets one entry after TCRdb re-called the 5' RACE reads with MiXCR. The table lists about 1 million distinct CDR3 sequences, 40% to 55% of them singletons. Extraction yielded at least 5.5 micrograms of total RNA per sample. Sequenced: blood. The clonotype originates from a woman aged 60-75 years in good health.

CDR3 amino acids: CSARDAAGFNNEQFF. The CDR3 coding sequence is TGCAGTGCTAGAGATGCGGCCGGCTTCAACAATGAGCAGTTCTTC. This chain links TRBV20-1 with TRBJ2-1; D gene ambiguous. Trimming cost V 0 bases and J 5 bases, with 14 bases left between them. The CDR3 has 15 amino acids. The V gene's germline CDR1 is DFQATT and CDR2 SNEGSKA (reference sequence).